Listed below are T cell receptor beta chains from one sample, sequenced in a study of cytomegalovirus exposure and HLA in healthy donors. Sequenced by immunoSEQ multiplex PCR; TCRdb stores in-frame clones only, minus some. This sample has over 150,000 clones, with approximately 84% found just once. Input material: PBMCs. The receptors were gathered from a man aged 18-30 years in good health and CMV-seronegative. Both conserved end residues are part of each CDR3. The D gene is left open where the match is weak. Clone size appears in some rows only: once, few, many, or a class for an expanded clone.

J gene	D gene	V gene	clone size	CDR3 DNA	CDR3 protein
TRBJ2-1	TRBD2	TRBV11-2	.	TGTGCCAGCAGCTTGGGACTAGGCGAGCAGTTCTTC	CASSLGLGEQFF
TRBJ2-3	.	TRBV2	once	TGTGCCAGCAGCATCCTAGCTGCCCCCGGTGATACGCAGTATTTT	CASSILAAPGDTQYF
TRBJ2-5	.	TRBV6-5	.	TGTGCCAGTCCTAGCGCTCCGGGGACCCAGTACTTC	CASPSAPGTQYF
TRBJ2-3	.	TRBV5-1	.	TGCGCCAGCAGCTTTGGCCCAGATACGCAGTATTTT	CASSFGPDTQYF
TRBJ1-6	.	TRBV2	.	TGTGCCAGCAGTGTCCAGGGGAATTCACCCCTCCACTTT	CASSVQGNSPLHF
TRBJ1-2	.	TRBV14	.	TGTGCCAGCAGCCAAAAAACCTCCTGGTATGAGGTCGGCTACACCTTC	CASSQKTSWYEVGYTF
TRBJ1-6	.	TRBV7-9	.	TGTGCCAGCAGCTCCCGCAGGGGTAGTACCTCCTATAATTCACCCCTCCACTTT	CASSSRRGSTSYNSPLHF
TRBJ1-4	TRBD1	TRBV19	.	TGTGCCAGTAGTTTTGCCGGGACAGGGGATGAAAAACTGTTTTTT	CASSFAGTGDEKLFF
TRBJ1-1	TRBD1	TRBV18	.	TGTGCCAGCTCTGCTAATCAACAGGGGTTCACTGAAGCTTTCTTT	CASSANQQGFTEAFF
TRBJ2-3	TRBD1	TRBV5-8	.	TGTGCCAGCAGCCTAGGTCCGACAGGGGGCGGAACAGATACGCAGTATTTT	CASSLGPTGGGTDTQYF
TRBJ2-4	.	TRBV6-1	few	TGTGCCAGCAGTATCTTCCGACTGGACATTCAGTACTTC	CASSIFRLDIQYF
TRBJ1-2	.	TRBV5-4	.	TGTGCCAGCAGCTTTGGAGACTATGGCTACACCTTC	CASSFGDYGYTF
TRBJ1-4	.	TRBV28	.	TGTGCCAGCAGTACCCCAGCGCGGGAGGATGAAAAACTGTTTTTT	CASSTPAREDEKLFF
TRBJ1-6	.	TRBV27	.	TGTGCCAGCAGTTCCTACAGATTCCATTCACCCCTCCACTTT	CASSSYRFHSPLHF
TRBJ2-7	.	TRBV7-8	.	TGTGCCAGCAGCCCCGTATCTCTCTACGAGCAGTACTTC	CASSPVSLYEQYF
TRBJ2-7	.	TRBV7-2	.	TGTGCCAGCAGCTTTGGGGCTCCCCGCTCCTACGAGCAGTACTTC	CASSFGAPRSYEQYF
TRBJ1-1	TRBD1	TRBV5-4	few	TGTGCCAGCAGCTTGTCAGGGGGCGGCATGAACACTGAAGCTTTCTTT	CASSLSGGGMNTEAFF
TRBJ2-3	TRBD1	TRBV27	.	TGTGCCAGCAGTCCTCGGGACAGGGCAACAGATACGCAGTATTTT	CASSPRDRATDTQYF
TRBJ1-1	.	TRBV6-5	few	TGTGCCAGCAGTTACTCGAGAGGGAGGGGAACTGAAGCTTTCTTT	CASSYSRGRGTEAFF
TRBJ2-5	.	TRBV28	.	TGTGCCAGCAGTTTGGGGACTGGGACCCGGCAAGAGACCCAGTACTTC	CASSLGTGTRQETQYF
TRBJ1-5	.	TRBV19	once	TGTGCCAGTAGTATCCGGGGGAATCAGCCCCAGCATTTT	CASSIRGNQPQHF
TRBJ1-2	.	TRBV7-2	.	TGTGCCAGCATCCCCGGTCGGGGGAAGAACTATGGCTACACCTTC	CASIPGRGKNYGYTF
TRBJ1-1	.	TRBV6-1	.	TGTGCCAGCACTCCACGCGGGTTTGGAGCTTTCTTT	CASTPRGFGAFF
TRBJ2-7	TRBD2	TRBV27	.	TGTGCCAGCAGTTACGCCAGGACTAGCGGGAGACACGAGCAGTACTTC	CASSYARTSGRHEQYF
TRBJ1-3	.	TRBV30	.	TGTGCCTGGAGTGTAGGCGGGGGCGCCTCTGGAAACACCATATATTTT	CAWSVGGGASGNTIYF
TRBJ2-1	.	TRBV7-9	.	TGTGCCAGCAGCTTCTCCAATGAGCAGTTCTTC	CASSFSNEQFF
TRBJ1-1	.	TRBV29-1	.	TGCAGCGTTGAAGCGGTCGACACTGAAGCTTTCTTT	CSVEAVDTEAFF
TRBJ1-1	.	TRBV27	.	TGTGCCACCCTGAGGGGGAGAGGCAGTGAAGCTTTCTTT	CATLRGRGSEAFF
TRBJ2-7	TRBD2	TRBV6-5	.	TGTGCCAGCAGTTACTCTAGACTAGCGATATACGAGCAGTACTTC	CASSYSRLAIYEQYF
TRBJ2-1	TRBD2	TRBV6-4	few	TGTGCCAGCAGCGGGACTAGCGGGGATAACAATGAGCAGTTCTTC	CASSGTSGDNNEQFF
TRBJ2-1	TRBD1	TRBV5-4	.	TGTGCCAGCAGATTACCGGGACAGGCATACAATGAGCAGTTCTTC	CASRLPGQAYNEQFF
TRBJ2-5	.	TRBV11-2	.	TGTGCCAGCAGCGGGCAGGGTGTCGAGACCCAGTACTTC	CASSGQGVETQYF
TRBJ2-7	.	TRBV11-2	few	TGTGCCAGCAGCTTAACTTATTACGAGCAGTACTTC	CASSLTYYEQYF
TRBJ2-1	TRBD2	TRBV5-5	.	TGTGCCAGCAGCCGGGGGGTAGGCAATGAGCAGTTCTTC	CASSRGVGNEQFF
TRBJ2-4	.	TRBV14	.	TGTGCCAGCAGCCAAGGAGGGCCACTATCCAAAAACATTCAGTACTTC	CASSQGGPLSKNIQYF
TRBJ2-2	.	TRBV9	.	TGTGCCAGCAGCGTAGGGACAGAAGTATACACCGGGGAGCTGTTTTTT	CASSVGTEVYTGELFF
TRBJ1-4	.	TRBV18	.	TGTGCCAGCTCACCACTTCATGCAACTAATGAAAAACTGTTTTTT	CASSPLHATNEKLFF
TRBJ2-6	.	TRBV5-1	.	TGCGCCAGCAGCTTACAGGGATCTGGGGCCAACGTCCTGACTTTC	CASSLQGSGANVLTF
TRBJ1-2	.	TRBV29-1	once	TGCAGCGTTGACGCCAGGGTTGGCTACACCTTC	CSVDARVGYTF
TRBJ1-5	TRBD1	TRBV19	.	TGTGCCAGTAGTCGAATGGACAGGGAATATCAGCCCCAGCATTTT	CASSRMDREYQPQHF
TRBJ1-3	.	TRBV6-1	.	TGTGCCAGCAGTGAGCAGGGCACCTCCGGGGGAAACACCATATATTTT	CASSEQGTSGGNTIYF
TRBJ1-1	.	TRBV5-5	few	TGTGCCAGCAGCCCCCGGGAGCCTTCATGGGGCACTGAAGCTTTCTTT	CASSPREPSWGTEAFF
TRBJ2-7	TRBD2	TRBV12-5	.	TGTGCTAGTGGTTTGGTAGGGGCTAGCGGTTCCTACGAGCAGTACTTC	CASGLVGASGSYEQYF
TRBJ2-2	.	TRBV5-1	many	TGCGCCAGCAGCTTATCGGGGACCGGGGAGCTGTTTTTT	CASSLSGTGELFF